The rows below give T cell receptor beta chains drawn from one sample of a study of blood T cells in healthy people across ages. TCRdb re-called the 5' RACE reads through MiXCR, storing one row per CDR3 protein. The table lists approximately 800,000 distinct CDR3 sequences, about 62% of them singletons. Sequenced material: blood. Receptors were obtained from a man between 25 and 39 years old in good health. Each CDR3 is given with its conserved first and last residue. The D gene is left open where the match is weak. Clone sizes are given selectively: once, few, many, or a class where the clone is expanded.

j_gene: TRBJ2-5; d_gene: NA; abundance: NA; v_gene: TRBV2; CDR3nt: TGTGCCAGCAGCGACCTGGGACAAGCGGAGACCCAGTACTTC; CDR3aa: CASSDLGQAETQYF
j_gene: TRBJ2-7; d_gene: TRBD2; abundance: NA; v_gene: TRBV29-1; CDR3nt: TGCAGCGCCAGGGAGGGGTCGTACTACGAGCAGTACTTC; CDR3aa: CSAREGSYYEQYF
j_gene: TRBJ2-7; d_gene: NA; abundance: few; v_gene: TRBV6-2/TRBV6-3; CDR3nt: TGTGCCAGCGGGAATGGGGCAAACACCTACGAGCAGTACTTC; CDR3aa: CASGNGANTYEQYF
j_gene: TRBJ2-5; d_gene: TRBD2; abundance: NA; v_gene: TRBV3-1; CDR3nt: TGTGCCAGCAGCCAAGCCTCCGGACTAGCGAAGACCCAGTACTTC; CDR3aa: CASSQASGLAKTQYF
j_gene: TRBJ2-5; d_gene: TRBD1; abundance: NA; v_gene: TRBV12-3/TRBV12-4; CDR3nt: TGTGCCAGCAGTCCCCAGGGACAGACGCTGGAGACCCAGTACTTC; CDR3aa: CASSPQGQTLETQYF
j_gene: TRBJ1-1; d_gene: NA; abundance: NA; v_gene: TRBV5-1; CDR3nt: TGCGCCAGCAGCTTGGCCGTAGGGGTATACACTGAAGCTTTCTTT; CDR3aa: CASSLAVGVYTEAFF
j_gene: TRBJ2-3; d_gene: NA; abundance: NA; v_gene: TRBV7-2; CDR3nt: TGTGCCAGCAGCTTAATGAGGAATACGCAGTATTTT; CDR3aa: CASSLMRNTQYF
j_gene: TRBJ2-3; d_gene: NA; abundance: NA; v_gene: TRBV27; CDR3nt: TGTGCCAGCAGTTTATCCGGGTGGGGATGGGCGCAGTATTTT; CDR3aa: CASSLSGWGWAQYF
j_gene: TRBJ1-5; d_gene: TRBD1; abundance: NA; v_gene: TRBV20-1; CDR3nt: TGCAGTGCTAGGATCGACAGGGGCAGCAATCAGCCCCAGCATTTT; CDR3aa: CSARIDRGSNQPQHF
j_gene: TRBJ1-2; d_gene: TRBD1; abundance: NA; v_gene: TRBV20-1; CDR3nt: TGCAGTGCTCCGGCCGCAGGGGGCGCAGGTGGCTACACCTTC; CDR3aa: CSAPAAGGAGGYTF
j_gene: TRBJ2-3; d_gene: TRBD2; abundance: few; v_gene: TRBV27; CDR3nt: TGTGCCAGCAGCAGACTGGCGGGAGGCTTCACAGATACGCAGTATTTT; CDR3aa: CASSRLAGGFTDTQYF
j_gene: TRBJ2-1; d_gene: NA; abundance: NA; v_gene: TRBV12-5; CDR3nt: TGTGCTAGTGGACCCCCAGGGGGGGCCGACGCTGAGCAGTTCTTC; CDR3aa: CASGPPGGADAEQFF
j_gene: TRBJ2-7; d_gene: NA; abundance: few; v_gene: TRBV15; CDR3nt: TGTGCCACCAGCAGAGAAGAGACAGAATACGAGCAGTACTTC; CDR3aa: CATSREETEYEQYF
j_gene: TRBJ2-6; d_gene: NA; abundance: NA; v_gene: TRBV27; CDR3nt: TGTGCCAGCATGACTGGGGCCAACGTCCTGACTTTC; CDR3aa: CASMTGANVLTF
j_gene: TRBJ1-2; d_gene: TRBD1; abundance: NA; v_gene: TRBV15; CDR3nt: TGTGCCACCAGCAGCACCTCAGGACAGGGGGCGTATGGCTACACCTTC; CDR3aa: CATSSTSGQGAYGYTF
j_gene: TRBJ1-1; d_gene: NA; abundance: NA; v_gene: TRBV5-1; CDR3nt: TGCGCCAGCAGCTTGTCAGAGATGGGGAGCACTGAAGCTTTCTTT; CDR3aa: CASSLSEMGSTEAFF
j_gene: TRBJ1-4; d_gene: NA; abundance: NA; v_gene: TRBV10-3; CDR3nt: TGTGCCATCCGCCGGGACACTTCGGATGAAAAACTGTTTTTT; CDR3aa: CAIRRDTSDEKLFF
j_gene: TRBJ1-2; d_gene: TRBD1; abundance: NA; v_gene: TRBV28; CDR3nt: TGTGCCAGCCAAGGACAGGCGAGTAGGGACGGCTACACCTTC; CDR3aa: CASQGQASRDGYTF
j_gene: TRBJ1-1; d_gene: TRBD1; abundance: NA; v_gene: TRBV29-1; CDR3nt: TGCAGCGTTGGAGGGGGCGCAAACACTGAAGCTTTCTTT; CDR3aa: CSVGGGANTEAFF
j_gene: TRBJ2-1; d_gene: NA; abundance: NA; v_gene: TRBV4-2; CDR3nt: TGTGCCAGCAGCCAAGAACCGGGTGGTAATGAGCAGTTCTTC; CDR3aa: CASSQEPGGNEQFF
j_gene: TRBJ1-4; d_gene: NA; abundance: few; v_gene: TRBV12-3/TRBV12-4; CDR3nt: TGTGCCAGCAGCTCCATGAGTGAAAAACTGTTTTTT; CDR3aa: CASSSMSEKLFF
j_gene: TRBJ2-5; d_gene: NA; abundance: NA; v_gene: TRBV29-1; CDR3nt: TGCAGCGTTGCAAGGTTAGGGGGTCAAGGGTTGAGCCAGCAGTACTTC; CDR3aa: CSVARLGGQGLSQQYF
j_gene: TRBJ1-5; d_gene: TRBD1; abundance: NA; v_gene: TRBV20-1; CDR3nt: TGCAGTGCTAGCGGGACAGGGATTCATCAGCCCCAGCATTTT; CDR3aa: CSASGTGIHQPQHF
j_gene: TRBJ2-7; d_gene: TRBD1; abundance: many; v_gene: TRBV4-1; CDR3nt: TGTGCCAGCAGCCAGGGACAGGGGTCCTACGAGCAGTACTTC; CDR3aa: CASSQGQGSYEQYF
j_gene: TRBJ2-3; d_gene: TRBD2; abundance: many; v_gene: TRBV7-2; CDR3nt: TGTGCCAGCAGCTTAACTAGCGCGGCAGATACGCAGTATTTT; CDR3aa: CASSLTSAADTQYF
j_gene: TRBJ2-7; d_gene: NA; abundance: NA; v_gene: TRBV9; CDR3nt: TGTGCCAGCAGCGTAGGGGGATCCGAGCAGTACTTC; CDR3aa: CASSVGGSEQYF
j_gene: TRBJ2-7; d_gene: TRBD1; abundance: NA; v_gene: TRBV20-1; CDR3nt: TGCAGTGTTCCGGACAGGGGGCGCTTATCCTACGAGCAGTACTTC; CDR3aa: CSVPDRGRLSYEQYF
j_gene: TRBJ2-1; d_gene: TRBD2; abundance: once; v_gene: TRBV11-3; CDR3nt: TGTGCCAGCAGCTTAGAGCAAGGCGGGAGCACGTCCTACAATGAGCAGTTCTTC; CDR3aa: CASSLEQGGSTSYNEQFF
j_gene: TRBJ2-7; d_gene: NA; abundance: few; v_gene: TRBV3-1; CDR3nt: TGTGCCAGCAGCCCGGCAGGGCTGCTCGAGCAGTACTTC; CDR3aa: CASSPAGLLEQYF
j_gene: TRBJ2-1; d_gene: TRBD2; abundance: NA; v_gene: TRBV20-1; CDR3nt: TGCAGTGCTAGACCCATCCCGATGACTAGCGGGGGCCACATTGACAATGAGCAGTTCTTC; CDR3aa: CSARPIPMTSGGHIDNEQFF
j_gene: TRBJ1-2; d_gene: TRBD1; abundance: NA; v_gene: TRBV28; CDR3nt: TGTGCCAGCAGTACCTCGGGACAGGGGGTTCGTGGCTACACCTTC; CDR3aa: CASSTSGQGVRGYTF
j_gene: TRBJ2-1; d_gene: NA; abundance: NA; v_gene: TRBV12-3/TRBV12-4; CDR3nt: TGTGCCAGCAGTCCGGACCTGCGAGGTGAGCAGTTCTTC; CDR3aa: CASSPDLRGEQFF
j_gene: TRBJ2-5; d_gene: TRBD1; abundance: NA; v_gene: TRBV29-1; CDR3nt: TGCAGCGTGACCGGGACAGGGTATACCAACCAAGAGACCCAGTACTTC; CDR3aa: CSVTGTGYTNQETQYF
j_gene: TRBJ2-5; d_gene: NA; abundance: NA; v_gene: TRBV7-9; CDR3nt: TGTGCCAGCAGCTCACCCCCGGCAGGGTCTGAGACCCAGTACTTC; CDR3aa: CASSSPPAGSETQYF
j_gene: TRBJ2-2; d_gene: TRBD1; abundance: NA; v_gene: TRBV6-2/TRBV6-3; CDR3nt: TGTGCCACCGGACAGGCCGCGAACACCGGGGAGCTGTTTTTT; CDR3aa: CATGQAANTGELFF
j_gene: TRBJ2-7; d_gene: NA; abundance: NA; v_gene: TRBV12-3/TRBV12-4; CDR3nt: TGTGCCAGCAGTGGGGCCCCCGGAACAACCTACGAGCAGTACTTC; CDR3aa: CASSGAPGTTYEQYF
j_gene: TRBJ1-2; d_gene: NA; abundance: few; v_gene: TRBV10-3; CDR3nt: TGTGCCATCAGTGAGGGTCCGGGGCAGGACTATGGCTACACCTTC; CDR3aa: CAISEGPGQDYGYTF
j_gene: TRBJ2-3; d_gene: TRBD2; abundance: NA; v_gene: TRBV7-2; CDR3nt: TGTGCCAGCAGCGTACGAGCGGGGGGGCGTACAGATACGCAGTATTTT; CDR3aa: CASSVRAGGRTDTQYF
j_gene: TRBJ2-1; d_gene: TRBD2; abundance: NA; v_gene: TRBV20-1; CDR3nt: TGCAGTGCTAGCGGGACTAGCAATGAGCAGTTCTTC; CDR3aa: CSASGTSNEQFF
j_gene: TRBJ2-1; d_gene: NA; abundance: NA; v_gene: TRBV19; CDR3nt: TGTGCCAGTAGTCACGGACGGGTCAATGAGCAGTTCTTC; CDR3aa: CASSHGRVNEQFF
j_gene: TRBJ2-5; d_gene: NA; abundance: NA; v_gene: TRBV27; CDR3nt: TGTGCCAGCAGTTTAATCGGGACCCTTGATCTAGAGACCCAGTACTTC; CDR3aa: CASSLIGTLDLETQYF
j_gene: TRBJ2-1; d_gene: TRBD2; abundance: NA; v_gene: TRBV28; CDR3nt: TGTGCCAGCAACCCCGACGGGGACTACCTCTACAATGAGCAGTTCTTC; CDR3aa: CASNPDGDYLYNEQFF
j_gene: TRBJ2-3; d_gene: NA; abundance: NA; v_gene: TRBV4-3; CDR3nt: TGCGCCAGCAGCCAAGTCTCTGGACCGACACCAGATACGCAGTATTTT; CDR3aa: CASSQVSGPTPDTQYF
j_gene: TRBJ2-1; d_gene: TRBD2; abundance: NA; v_gene: TRBV11-1; CDR3nt: TGTGCCAGCAGCTTAGCGGGGAGGGCACATGAGCAGTTCTTC; CDR3aa: CASSLAGRAHEQFF
j_gene: TRBJ2-5; d_gene: NA; abundance: few; v_gene: TRBV3-1; CDR3nt: TGTGCCAGCAGCCAAGAAGTTTCCGGGTTTGGGCAAGAGACCCAGTACTTC; CDR3aa: CASSQEVSGFGQETQYF
j_gene: TRBJ2-3; d_gene: TRBD2; abundance: NA; v_gene: TRBV27; CDR3nt: TGTGCCAGCAGTATGAGATTAGCGGGGGGAGATACGCAGTATTTT; CDR3aa: CASSMRLAGGDTQYF
j_gene: TRBJ2-5; d_gene: TRBD2; abundance: NA; v_gene: TRBV28; CDR3nt: TGTGCCAGCAGTTCAGCGGGAGACGGGAAGGAGACCCAGTACTTC; CDR3aa: CASSSAGDGKETQYF
j_gene: TRBJ2-7; d_gene: NA; abundance: NA; v_gene: TRBV27; CDR3nt: TGTGCCAGCAGTTCCCCCAGGGAAACCTACGAGCAGTACTTC; CDR3aa: CASSSPRETYEQYF
j_gene: TRBJ2-1; d_gene: NA; abundance: few; v_gene: TRBV7-8; CDR3nt: TGTGCCAGCAGCTTAGAGAGTGGGGTCAGCTCCTACAATGAGCAGTTCTTC; CDR3aa: CASSLESGVSSYNEQFF
j_gene: TRBJ2-5; d_gene: TRBD2; abundance: NA; v_gene: TRBV7-7; CDR3nt: TGTGCCAGCAGCCCAGGACTAGCGGGGAAAGAGACCCAGTACTTC; CDR3aa: CASSPGLAGKETQYF
j_gene: TRBJ2-6; d_gene: NA; abundance: few; v_gene: TRBV10-3; CDR3nt: TGTGCCATCAGTGAGAATCTTCCGGGACACGTCCTCAAAGGGGCCAACGTCCTGACTTTC; CDR3aa: CAISENLPGHVLKGANVLTF
j_gene: TRBJ1-1; d_gene: TRBD1; abundance: NA; v_gene: TRBV10-2; CDR3nt: TGCGCCAGTACCGGGACAGGGGGAAGAGACACTGAAGCTTTCTTT; CDR3aa: CASTGTGGRDTEAFF
j_gene: TRBJ1-2; d_gene: TRBD1; abundance: NA; v_gene: TRBV2; CDR3nt: TGTGCCAGCCCGACCGGGACAGGGGGTTTTTCGAACTATGGCTACACCTTC; CDR3aa: CASPTGTGGFSNYGYTF
j_gene: TRBJ2-3; d_gene: TRBD2; abundance: NA; v_gene: TRBV5-6; CDR3nt: TGTGCCAGCAGCGCGGTAAGCGGGGCCACAGATACGCAGTATTTT; CDR3aa: CASSAVSGATDTQYF
j_gene: TRBJ2-3; d_gene: TRBD2; abundance: NA; v_gene: TRBV28; CDR3nt: TGTGCCAGCAGTTCCTTAGCGGGAGTAGGGGATACGCAGTATTTT; CDR3aa: CASSSLAGVGDTQYF
j_gene: TRBJ1-1; d_gene: NA; abundance: NA; v_gene: TRBV11-2; CDR3nt: TGTGCCAGCAGCTTATCTGTTGAAGCTTTCTTT; CDR3aa: CASSLSVEAFF
j_gene: TRBJ2-1; d_gene: TRBD2; abundance: NA; v_gene: TRBV28; CDR3nt: TGTGCCAGCAGCTTACCGGGACTAGCCTACAATGAGCAGTTCTTC; CDR3aa: CASSLPGLAYNEQFF
j_gene: TRBJ2-1; d_gene: NA; abundance: NA; v_gene: TRBV7-8; CDR3nt: TGTGCCAGCAGCTTAGGACGGAGGACTTACAATGAGCAGTTCTTC; CDR3aa: CASSLGRRTYNEQFF
j_gene: TRBJ2-1; d_gene: TRBD2; abundance: NA; v_gene: TRBV5-6; CDR3nt: TGTGCCAGCAGCCGACTAGCTTATGAGCAGTTCTTC; CDR3aa: CASSRLAYEQFF